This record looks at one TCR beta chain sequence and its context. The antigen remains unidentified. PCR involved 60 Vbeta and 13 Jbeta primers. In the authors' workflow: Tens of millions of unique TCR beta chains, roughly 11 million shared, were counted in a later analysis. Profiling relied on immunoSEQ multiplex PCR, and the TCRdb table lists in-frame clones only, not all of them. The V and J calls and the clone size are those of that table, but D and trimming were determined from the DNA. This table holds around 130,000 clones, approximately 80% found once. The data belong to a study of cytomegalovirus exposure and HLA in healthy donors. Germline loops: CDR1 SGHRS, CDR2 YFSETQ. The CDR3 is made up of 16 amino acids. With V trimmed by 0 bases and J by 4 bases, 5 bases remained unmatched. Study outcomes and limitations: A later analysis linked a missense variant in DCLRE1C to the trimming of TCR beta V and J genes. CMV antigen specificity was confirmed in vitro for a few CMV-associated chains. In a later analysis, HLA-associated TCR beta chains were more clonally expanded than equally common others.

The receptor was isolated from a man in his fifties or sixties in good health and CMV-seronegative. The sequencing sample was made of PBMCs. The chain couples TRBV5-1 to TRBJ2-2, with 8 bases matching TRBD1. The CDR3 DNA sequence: TGCGCCAGCAGCTTGGGACCAGGGACAGGCACCGGGGAGCTGTTTTTT. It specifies CASSLGPGTGTGELFF.